The source of this TCR beta chain is a study of cytomegalovirus exposure and HLA in healthy donors. The PCR ran on 60 Vbeta and 13 Jbeta primers. The protocol was immunoSEQ multiplex PCR, while the TCRdb copy is restricted to in-frame clones and leaves out a portion. This sample has approximately 110,000 clones; around three quarters occur once, and the top ten carry about 0.92%. The CDR3 length is 14 residues. Germline V gene sequence: CDR1 SGHDT, CDR2 YYEEEE. The sample comprised PBMCs. This sequence originates from a woman in her twenties or thirties in good health and CMV-seronegative. The chain carries TRBV5-6 and TRBJ2-5; 11 nucleotides align to TRBD2. TRBJ2-7 explains the end of the DNA better; the J call may be wrong. Written as DNA, the CDR3 is TGTGCCAGCAGGACGGGACTAGCGGACTACGAGCAGTACTTC. Translating gives CASRTGLADYEQYF.